This is a list of T cell receptor beta chains from one sample in a study of beta chain features in type 1 diabetes. The assay was immunoSEQ multiplex PCR, and TCRdb's table has in-frame clones only and misses some. The sample includes roughly 240,000 clones, 20% to 25% seen only once; the top ten take 0.012%. Input material: naive CD4+ T cells from blood. Receptors originate from a woman in her twenties or thirties with type 1 diabetes. CDR3s include the opening cysteine and the closing phenylalanine or tryptophan. D genes are given only for firm matches. Only some rows state a clone size, as once, few, many or a class for expanded clones.

>NA|TRBJ2-2|TRBV18|NA
TGTGCCAGCTCACCACAGCCGAACACCGGGGAGCTGTTTTTT
CASSPQPNTGELFF
>NA|TRBJ2-6|TRBV25-1|NA
TGTGCCAGCAGTGATTTCTACTCTGGGGCCAACGTCCTGACTTTC
CASSDFYSGANVLTF
>NA|TRBJ1-1|TRBV18|NA
TGTGCCAGCTCCCTAGACAGTTTGAACACTGAAGCTTTCTTT
CASSLDSLNTEAFF
>few|TRBJ2-3|TRBV7-8|NA
TGTGCCAGCAGCCCCTCTAGATCCGATACGCAGTATTTT
CASSPSRSDTQYF
>few|TRBJ2-7|TRBV6-5|NA
TGTGCCAGCAGTTACCCAGGGACTCGCGAGCAGTACTTC
CASSYPGTREQYF
>NA|TRBJ1-2|TRBV18|NA
TGTGCCAGCTCACCACCATCGGTCGACTATGGCTACACCTTC
CASSPPSVDYGYTF
>few|TRBJ2-4|TRBV30|NA
TGTGCCTGCCACCCAGGTGATCTCCTAGCCAAAAACATTCAGTACTTC
CACHPGDLLAKNIQYF
>NA|TRBJ2-7|TRBV7-6|TRBD2
TGTGCCAGCAGCCGGTTCTCTCGCGGGAGAAATCCCTACGAGCAGTACTTC
CASSRFSRGRNPYEQYF
>NA|TRBJ2-2|TRBV6-4|TRBD2
TGTGCCAGCAGTGAAATAGCGGGATATACCGGGGAGCTGTTTTTT
CASSEIAGYTGELFF
>NA|TRBJ1-1|TRBV14|NA
TGTGCCAGCAGCACGCCAGGGGTTTGGACTGAAGCTTTCTTT
CASSTPGVWTEAFF
>NA|TRBJ1-1|TRBV29-1|NA
TGCAGCGTTGAAGAGCCCGGGGAGAACACTGAAGCTTTCTTT
CSVEEPGENTEAFF
>few|TRBJ2-1|TRBV2|NA
TGTGCCAGCAGTCATTCTAGCACCCTGGTTGACAATGAGCAGTTCTTC
CASSHSSTLVDNEQFF
>few|TRBJ2-3|TRBV30|TRBD2
TGTGCCTGGAGTGCGGGCGGGAGAGCAGATACGCAGTATTTT
CAWSAGGRADTQYF
>few|TRBJ2-7|TRBV30|NA
TGTGCCTGGAGTCCAACGGGACTCTCCTACGAGCAGTACTTC
CAWSPTGLSYEQYF
>NA|TRBJ1-5|TRBV7-2|NA
TGTGCCAGCAGCTCTATGAGCAATCAGCCCCAGCATTTT
CASSSMSNQPQHF
>NA|TRBJ1-1|TRBV18|NA
TGTGCCAGCTCAAACAGGGAGAACACTGAAGCTTTCTTT
CASSNRENTEAFF
>NA|TRBJ2-5|TRBV9|NA
TGTGCCAGCAGCGTAACCCCAGGAGGGGTGTTGGGTAACCAAGAGACCCAGTACTTC
CASSVTPGGVLGNQETQYF
>NA|TRBJ1-2|TRBV5-1|NA
TGCGCCAGCAGCTTGCAGGTCGGAAACTATGGCTACACCTTC
CASSLQVGNYGYTF
>few|TRBJ1-1|TRBV19|NA
TGTGCCAGTAGGGATGGGAGGGGCACTGAAGCTTTCTTT
CASRDGRGTEAFF
>NA|TRBJ1-2|TRBV30|NA
TGTGCCTGGGCCCTCTACTCCTATGGCTACACCTTC
CAWALYSYGYTF
>few|TRBJ1-5|TRBV23-1|TRBD1
TGCGCCAGCAGTCAATCGGAGGGGGCAGGGGCCGAACATCAGCCCCAGCATTTT
CASSQSEGAGAEHQPQHF
>few|TRBJ2-5|TRBV2|TRBD2
TGTGCCAGCAGTGAACTAGCGGGAGTGGGAGAGACCCAGTACTTC
CASSELAGVGETQYF
>NA|TRBJ1-1|TRBV5-4|TRBD1
TGTGCCAGCAGCTTGGACAGGGGGCTGGGGAACACTGAAGCTTTCTTT
CASSLDRGLGNTEAFF
>NA|TRBJ2-7|TRBV27|TRBD1
TGTGCCAGCAGTCCATGGGACAGAGTCGCCTACGAGCAGTACTTC
CASSPWDRVAYEQYF
>few|TRBJ1-1|TRBV11-2|TRBD1
TGTGCCAGCAGCTCGTACAGGGGGCAGAGTGCCGAAGCTTTCTTT
CASSSYRGQSAEAFF
>NA|TRBJ1-1|TRBV5-1|NA
TGCGCCAGCAGCTTCTCCCTGAACACTGAAGCTTTCTTT
CASSFSLNTEAFF
>few|TRBJ2-7|TRBV6-5|NA
TGTGCCAGCAGTTACCAGACTTCCTACGAGCAGTACTTC
CASSYQTSYEQYF